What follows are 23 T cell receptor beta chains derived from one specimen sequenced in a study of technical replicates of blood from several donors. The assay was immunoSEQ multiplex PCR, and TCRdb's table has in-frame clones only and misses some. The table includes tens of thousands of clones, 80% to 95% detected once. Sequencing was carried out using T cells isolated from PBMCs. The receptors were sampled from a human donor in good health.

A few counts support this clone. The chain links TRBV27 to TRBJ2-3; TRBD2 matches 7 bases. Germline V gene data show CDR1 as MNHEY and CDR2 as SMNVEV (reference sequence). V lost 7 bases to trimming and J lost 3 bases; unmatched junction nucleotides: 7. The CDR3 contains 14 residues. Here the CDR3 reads CASTTGGNTDTQYF. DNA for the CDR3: TGTGCCAGCACCACGGGGGGTAATACAGATACGCAGTATTTT.

CDR3 nucleotides: TGTGCCAGCAGCTTAAGACTCGCCTACAATGAGCAGTTCTTC. It yields the protein CASSLRLAYNEQFF. The chain uses TRBV7-8 and TRBJ2-1; D gene ambiguous. The CDR3 spans 14 residues. The germline gives CDR1 SGHVS, CDR2 FQNEAQ. V lost 2 bases and J 2 bases, leaving 7 bases between the germline ends.

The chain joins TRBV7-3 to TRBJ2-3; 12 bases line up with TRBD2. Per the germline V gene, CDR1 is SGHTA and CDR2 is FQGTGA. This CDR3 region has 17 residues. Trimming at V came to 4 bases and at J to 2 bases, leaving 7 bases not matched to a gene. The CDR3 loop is CASSSQTSGRLTDTQYF. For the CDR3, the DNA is TGTGCCAGCAGCTCACAGACTAGCGGGAGACTCACAGATACGCAGTATTTT.

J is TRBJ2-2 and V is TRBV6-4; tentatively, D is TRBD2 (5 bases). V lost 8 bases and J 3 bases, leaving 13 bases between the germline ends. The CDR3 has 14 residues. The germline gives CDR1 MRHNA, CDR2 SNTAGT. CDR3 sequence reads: CASQRGIDTGELFF. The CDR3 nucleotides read TGTGCCAGCCAAAGAGGGATAGACACCGGGGAGCTGTTTTTT.

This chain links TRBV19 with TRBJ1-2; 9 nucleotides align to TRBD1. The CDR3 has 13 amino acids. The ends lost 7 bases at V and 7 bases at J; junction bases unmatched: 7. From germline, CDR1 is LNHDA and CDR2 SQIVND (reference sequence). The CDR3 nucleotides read TGTGCCAGTAAACAACAGGGGGCGCCTGGCTACACCTTC. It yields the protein CASKQQGAPGYTF.

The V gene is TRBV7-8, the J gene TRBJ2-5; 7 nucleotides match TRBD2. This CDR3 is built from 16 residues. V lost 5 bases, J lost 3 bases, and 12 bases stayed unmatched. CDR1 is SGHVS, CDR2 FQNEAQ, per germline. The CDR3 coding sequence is TGTGCCAGCAGCCCGAGGGGACCGGGACTAAAAGAGACCCAGTACTTC. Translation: CASSPRGPGLKETQYF.

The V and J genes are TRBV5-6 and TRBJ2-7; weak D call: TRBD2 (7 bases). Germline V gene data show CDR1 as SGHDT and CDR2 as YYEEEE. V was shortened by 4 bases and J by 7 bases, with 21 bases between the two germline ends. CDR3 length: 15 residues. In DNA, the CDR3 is TGTGCCAGCAGCCCCGGACTCGGGGGGCTTTGGGAGCAGTACTTC. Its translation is CASSPGLGGLWEQYF.

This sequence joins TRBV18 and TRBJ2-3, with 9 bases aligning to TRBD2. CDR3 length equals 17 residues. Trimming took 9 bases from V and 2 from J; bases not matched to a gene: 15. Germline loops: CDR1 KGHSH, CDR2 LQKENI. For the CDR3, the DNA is TGTGCCAGTCGCCTAGCGGGAAATATCTATAACACAGATACGCAGTATTTT. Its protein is CASRLAGNIYNTDTQYF. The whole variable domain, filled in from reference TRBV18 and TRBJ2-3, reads NAGVMQNPRHLVRRRGQEARLRCSPMKGHSHVYWYRQLPEEGLKFMVYLQKENIIDESGMPKERFSAEFPKEGPSILRIQQVVRGDSAAYFCASRLAGNIYNTDTQYFGPGTRLTVL.

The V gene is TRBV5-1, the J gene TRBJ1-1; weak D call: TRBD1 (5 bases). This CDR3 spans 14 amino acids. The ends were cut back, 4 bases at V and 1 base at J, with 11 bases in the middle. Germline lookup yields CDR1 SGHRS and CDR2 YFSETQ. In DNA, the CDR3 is TGCGCCAGCAGCCCTCTGCAGGGGAACACTGAAGCTTTCTTT. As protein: CASSPLQGNTEAFF. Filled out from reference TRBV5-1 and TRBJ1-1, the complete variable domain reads KAGVTQTPRYLIKTRGQQVTLSCSPISGHRSVSWYQQTPGQGLQFLFEYFSETQRNKGNFPGRFSGRQFSNSRSEMNVSTLELGDSALYLCASSPLQGNTEAFFGQGTRLTVV.

CDR3 region: CASSMGQGYYEQYF. DNA of the CDR3: TGTGCCAGTAGTATGGGGCAAGGCTACTACGAGCAGTACTTC. The V gene is TRBV19, the J gene TRBJ2-7, with a weak D call TRBD1 (5 bases). V lost 3 bases to trimming and J lost 3 bases, with 12 bases between them. Germline values: CDR1 LNHDA, CDR2 SQIVND (reference sequence). This CDR3 has 14 residues.

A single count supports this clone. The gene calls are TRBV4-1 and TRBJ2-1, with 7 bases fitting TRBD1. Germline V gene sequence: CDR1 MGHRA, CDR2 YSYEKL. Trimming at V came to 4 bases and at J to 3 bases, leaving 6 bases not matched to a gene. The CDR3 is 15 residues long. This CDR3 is CASSLPGQNYNEQFF. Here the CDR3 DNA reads TGCGCCAGCAGCCTTCCGGGACAGAACTACAATGAGCAGTTCTTC.

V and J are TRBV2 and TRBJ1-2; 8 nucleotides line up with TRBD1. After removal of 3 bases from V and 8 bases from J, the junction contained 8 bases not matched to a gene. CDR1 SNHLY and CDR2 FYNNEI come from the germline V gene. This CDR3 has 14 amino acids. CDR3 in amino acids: CASSDSGGKTGYTF. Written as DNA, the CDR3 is TGTGCCAGCAGTGATTCAGGGGGCAAAACGGGCTACACCTTC.

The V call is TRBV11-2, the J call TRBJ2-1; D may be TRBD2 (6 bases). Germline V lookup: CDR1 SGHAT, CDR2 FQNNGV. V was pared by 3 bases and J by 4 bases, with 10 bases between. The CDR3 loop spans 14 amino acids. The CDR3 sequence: CASSFSGGYNEQFF. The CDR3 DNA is TGTGCCAGCAGCTTCAGTGGAGGGTACAATGAGCAGTTCTTC.

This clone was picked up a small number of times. CDR3 amino acids: CATSREQGFQPQHF. CDR3 DNA: TGTGCCACCAGCAGAGAACAGGGCTTTCAGCCCCAGCATTTT. The rearrangement uses TRBV15 and TRBJ1-5, with a weak D call TRBD1 (6 bases). The germline V gene has CDR1 LNHNV and CDR2 YYDKDF (reference sequence). The CDR3 has 14 amino acids. Trimming pared 0 bases from V and 6 bases from J, leaving 9 bases between.

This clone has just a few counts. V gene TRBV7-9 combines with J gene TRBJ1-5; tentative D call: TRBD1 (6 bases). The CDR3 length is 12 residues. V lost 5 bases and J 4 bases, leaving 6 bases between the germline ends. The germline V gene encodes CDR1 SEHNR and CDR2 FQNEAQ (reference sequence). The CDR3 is CASSDRNQPQHF. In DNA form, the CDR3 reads TGTGCCAGCAGCGACAGGAATCAGCCCCAGCATTTT.

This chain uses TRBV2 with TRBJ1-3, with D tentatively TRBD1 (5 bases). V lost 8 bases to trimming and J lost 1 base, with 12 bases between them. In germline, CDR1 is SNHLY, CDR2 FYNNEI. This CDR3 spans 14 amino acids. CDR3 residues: CASPDSTSGNTIYF. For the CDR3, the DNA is TGTGCCAGCCCCGACAGTACATCTGGAAACACCATATATTTT. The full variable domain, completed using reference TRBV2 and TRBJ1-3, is EPEVTQTPSHQVTQMGQEVILRCVPISNHLYFYWYRQILGQKVEFLVSFYNNEISEKSEIFDDQFSVERPDGSNFTLKIRSTKLEDSAMYFCASPDSTSGNTIYFGEGSWLTVV.

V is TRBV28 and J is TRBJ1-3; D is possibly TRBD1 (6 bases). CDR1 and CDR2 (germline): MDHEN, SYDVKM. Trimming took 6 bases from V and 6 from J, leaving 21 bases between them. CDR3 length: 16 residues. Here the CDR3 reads CASRDTGKELPNTIYF. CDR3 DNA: TGTGCCAGCAGGGACACAGGGAAAGAGTTGCCAAACACCATATATTTT.

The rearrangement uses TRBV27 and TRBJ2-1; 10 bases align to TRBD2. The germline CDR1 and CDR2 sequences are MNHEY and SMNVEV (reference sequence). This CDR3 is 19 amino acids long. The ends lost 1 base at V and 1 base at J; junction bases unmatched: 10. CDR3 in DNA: TGTGCCAGCAGTTTATGGCTAGCGGGAGACTTCGGTTCCTACAATGAGCAGTTCTTC. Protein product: CASSLWLAGDFGSYNEQFF.

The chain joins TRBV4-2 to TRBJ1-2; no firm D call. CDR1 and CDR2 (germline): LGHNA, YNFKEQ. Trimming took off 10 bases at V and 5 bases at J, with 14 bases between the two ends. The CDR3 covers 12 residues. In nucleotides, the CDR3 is TGTGCCATCGACGCCGGGAGGTATGGCTACACCTTC. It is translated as CAIDAGRYGYTF.

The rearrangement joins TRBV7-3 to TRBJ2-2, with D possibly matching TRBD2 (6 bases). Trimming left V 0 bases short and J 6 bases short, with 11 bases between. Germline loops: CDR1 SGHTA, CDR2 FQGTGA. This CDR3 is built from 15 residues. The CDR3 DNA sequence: TGTGCCAGCAGCTTAACACCTGGCGGGGCCGGGGAGCTGTTTTTT. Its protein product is CASSLTPGGAGELFF.

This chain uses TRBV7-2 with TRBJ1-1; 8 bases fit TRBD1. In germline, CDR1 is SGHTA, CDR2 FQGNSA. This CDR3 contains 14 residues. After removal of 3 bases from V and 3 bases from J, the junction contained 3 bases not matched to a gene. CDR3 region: CASSLTGVDTEAFF. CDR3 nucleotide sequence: TGTGCCAGCAGCTTGACAGGGGTGGACACTGAAGCTTTCTTT.

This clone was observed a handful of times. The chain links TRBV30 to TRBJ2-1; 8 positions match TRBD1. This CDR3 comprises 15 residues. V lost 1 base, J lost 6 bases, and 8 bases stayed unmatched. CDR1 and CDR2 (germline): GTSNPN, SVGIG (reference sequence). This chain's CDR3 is CAWSEIGQGGNEQFF. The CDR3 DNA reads TGTGCCTGGAGTGAGATAGGACAGGGAGGCAATGAGCAGTTCTTC.

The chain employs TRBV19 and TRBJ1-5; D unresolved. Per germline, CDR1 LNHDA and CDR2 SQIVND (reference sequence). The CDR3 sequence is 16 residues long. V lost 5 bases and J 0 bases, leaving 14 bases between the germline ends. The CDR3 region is CASSLRTDYSNQPQHF. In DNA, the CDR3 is TGTGCCAGTAGTCTAAGGACTGATTATAGCAATCAGCCCCAGCATTTT.